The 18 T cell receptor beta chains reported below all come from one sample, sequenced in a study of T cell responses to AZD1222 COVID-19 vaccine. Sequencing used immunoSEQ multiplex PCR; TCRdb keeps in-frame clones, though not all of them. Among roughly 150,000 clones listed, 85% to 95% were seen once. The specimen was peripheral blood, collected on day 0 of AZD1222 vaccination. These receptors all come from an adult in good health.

The CDR3 DNA sequence: TGTGCCATCAGTGAGTACACAGAGAACACTGAAGCTTTCTTT. It specifies CAISEYTENTEAFF. This chain links TRBV10-3 with TRBJ1-1, with D unclear. The CDR3 consists of 14 residues. From germline, CDR1 is ENHRY and CDR2 SYGVKD. V lost 1 base and J lost 1, with 7 bases in between.

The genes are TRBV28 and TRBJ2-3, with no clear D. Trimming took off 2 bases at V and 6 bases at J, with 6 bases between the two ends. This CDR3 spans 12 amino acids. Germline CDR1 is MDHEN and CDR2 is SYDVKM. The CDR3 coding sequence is TGTGCCAGCAGTTTACGGGCGGATACGCAGTATTTT. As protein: CASSLRADTQYF.

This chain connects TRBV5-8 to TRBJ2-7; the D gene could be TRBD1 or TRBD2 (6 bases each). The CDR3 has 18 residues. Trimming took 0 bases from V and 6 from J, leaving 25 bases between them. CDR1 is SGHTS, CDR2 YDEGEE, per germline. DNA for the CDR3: TGTGCCAGCAGCTTGGGGACAGCCGGGACTGCCCGCTACGGCGAGCAGTACTTC. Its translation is CASSLGTAGTARYGEQYF.

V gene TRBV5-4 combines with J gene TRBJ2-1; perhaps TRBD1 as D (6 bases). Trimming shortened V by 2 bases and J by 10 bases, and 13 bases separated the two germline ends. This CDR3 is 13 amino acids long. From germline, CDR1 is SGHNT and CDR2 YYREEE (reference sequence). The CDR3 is CASSLPGDQEQFF. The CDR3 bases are TGTGCCAGCAGCTTACCAGGGGATCAGGAGCAGTTCTTC. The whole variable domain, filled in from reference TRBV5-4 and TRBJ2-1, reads ETGVTQSPTHLIKTRGQQVTLRCSSQSGHNTVSWYQQALGQGPQFIFQYYREEENGRGNFPPRFSGLQFPNYSSELNVNALELDDSALYLCASSLPGDQEQFFGPGTRLTVL.

The CDR3 bases are TGCGCCAGCAGCCAAGAGCCGGGACAGAGGCCCGGGGTGTTTTTT. Encoded protein: CASSQEPGQRPGVFF. The V call is TRBV4-1, the J call TRBJ1-4; 7 bases align to TRBD1. The J segment lost 15 bases and the V segment lost 0 bases, leaving 13 bases of the junction unmatched. The CDR3 loop spans 15 amino acids. Per germline, CDR1 MGHRA and CDR2 YSYEKL.

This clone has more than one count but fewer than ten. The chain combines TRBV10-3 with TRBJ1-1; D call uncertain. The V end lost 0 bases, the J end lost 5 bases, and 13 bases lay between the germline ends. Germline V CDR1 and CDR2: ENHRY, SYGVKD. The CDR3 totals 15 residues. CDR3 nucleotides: TGTGCCATCAGTGAGTCGGGCGGGTGGGCAACTGAAGCTTTCTTT. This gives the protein CAISESGGWATEAFF.

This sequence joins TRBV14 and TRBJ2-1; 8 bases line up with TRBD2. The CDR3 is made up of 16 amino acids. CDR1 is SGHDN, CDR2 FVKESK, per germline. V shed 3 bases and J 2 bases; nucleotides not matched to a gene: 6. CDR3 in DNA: TGTGCCAGCAGCCATGTAGGCGGGGGGACCTACAATGAGCAGTTCTTC. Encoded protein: CASSHVGGGTYNEQFF.

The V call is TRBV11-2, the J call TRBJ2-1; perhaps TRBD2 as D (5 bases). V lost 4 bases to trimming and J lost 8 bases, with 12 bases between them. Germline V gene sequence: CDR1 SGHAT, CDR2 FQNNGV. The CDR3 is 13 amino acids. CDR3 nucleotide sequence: TGTGCCAGCAGCTCAAACAGCGGCGATGAGCAGTTCTTC. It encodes CASSSNSGDEQFF.

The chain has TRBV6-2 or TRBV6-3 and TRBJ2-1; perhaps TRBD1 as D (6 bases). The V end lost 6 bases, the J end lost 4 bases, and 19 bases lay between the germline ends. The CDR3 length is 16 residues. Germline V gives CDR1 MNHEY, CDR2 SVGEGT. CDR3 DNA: TGTGCCAGCAGCAACCGGGCCTCGAGGGGGTACAATGAGCAGTTCTTC. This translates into CASSNRASRGYNEQFF.

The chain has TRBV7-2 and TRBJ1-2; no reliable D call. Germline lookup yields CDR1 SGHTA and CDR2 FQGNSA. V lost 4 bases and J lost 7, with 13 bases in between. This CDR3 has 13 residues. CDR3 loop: CASSSAQVTGYTF. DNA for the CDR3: TGTGCCAGCAGCTCCGCCCAGGTGACTGGCTACACCTTC.

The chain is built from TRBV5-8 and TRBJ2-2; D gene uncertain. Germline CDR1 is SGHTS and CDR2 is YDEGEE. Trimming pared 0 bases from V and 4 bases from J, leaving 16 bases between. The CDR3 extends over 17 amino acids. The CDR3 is CASSLDGVGRTTGELFF. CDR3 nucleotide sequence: TGTGCCAGCAGCTTGGATGGTGTCGGACGGACCACCGGGGAGCTGTTTTTT.

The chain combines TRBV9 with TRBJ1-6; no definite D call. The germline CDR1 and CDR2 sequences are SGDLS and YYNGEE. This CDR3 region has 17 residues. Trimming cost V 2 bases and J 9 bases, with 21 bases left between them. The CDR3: CASSVNWPVGLVSPLHF. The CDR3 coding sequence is TGTGCCAGCAGCGTCAACTGGCCCGTCGGGTTGGTTTCACCCCTCCACTTT.

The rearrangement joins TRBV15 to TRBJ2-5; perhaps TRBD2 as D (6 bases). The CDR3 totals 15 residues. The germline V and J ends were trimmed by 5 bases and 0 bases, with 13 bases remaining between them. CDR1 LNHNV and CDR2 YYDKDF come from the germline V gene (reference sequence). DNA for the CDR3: TGTGCCACCAGCCCTGGCCGGGGGTACCAAGAGACCCAGTACTTC. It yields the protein CATSPGRGYQETQYF.

CDR3 amino acids: CASSFGGENYGYTF. CDR3 in DNA: TGTGCCAGCAGTTTTGGGGGCGAGAACTATGGCTACACCTTC. This sequence joins TRBV27 and TRBJ1-2, with D tentatively TRBD1 (6 bases). Trimming cost V 3 bases and J 2 bases, with 10 bases left between them. The CDR3 has 14 amino acids. Germline V lookup: CDR1 MNHEY, CDR2 SMNVEV (reference sequence).

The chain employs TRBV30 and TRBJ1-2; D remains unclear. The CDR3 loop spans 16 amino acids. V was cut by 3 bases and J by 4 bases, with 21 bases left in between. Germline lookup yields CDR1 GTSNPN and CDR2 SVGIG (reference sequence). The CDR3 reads CAWRSRRSAWVYGYTF. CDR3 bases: TGTGCCTGGAGAAGCAGACGATCGGCCTGGGTCTATGGCTACACCTTC.

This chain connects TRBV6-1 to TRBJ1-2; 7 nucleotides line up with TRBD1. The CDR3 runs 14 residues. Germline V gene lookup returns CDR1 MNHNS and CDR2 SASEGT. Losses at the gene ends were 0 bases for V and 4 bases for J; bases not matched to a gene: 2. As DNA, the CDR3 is TGTGCCAGCAGTGAAGCAGGGGGCGTCTATGGCTACACCTTC. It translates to CASSEAGGVYGYTF.

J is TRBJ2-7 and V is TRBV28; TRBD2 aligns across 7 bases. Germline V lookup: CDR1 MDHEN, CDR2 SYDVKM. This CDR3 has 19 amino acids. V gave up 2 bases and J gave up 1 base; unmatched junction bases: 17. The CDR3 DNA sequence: TGTGCCAGCAGTTTACTGCACCGTATTTTTAGCGGGCCTTCCTACGAGCAGTACTTC. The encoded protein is CASSLLHRIFSGPSYEQYF.

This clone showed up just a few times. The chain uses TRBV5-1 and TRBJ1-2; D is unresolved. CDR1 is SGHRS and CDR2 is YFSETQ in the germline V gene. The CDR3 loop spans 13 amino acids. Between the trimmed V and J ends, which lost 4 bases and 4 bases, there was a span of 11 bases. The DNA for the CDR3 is TGCGCCAGCAGCCGAGAGGATTCCTATGGCTACACCTTC. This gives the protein CASSREDSYGYTF.